This T cell receptor (beta chain) is drawn from a study of cytomegalovirus exposure and HLA in healthy donors. The PCR contained 60 Vbeta and 13 Jbeta primers. Sequencing was performed with immunoSEQ multiplex PCR; in TCRdb, only in-frame clones are kept and a portion is missing. This sample contains about 190,000 clones. V was cut by 5 bases and J by 2 bases, with 10 bases left in between. Germline V gene data show CDR1 as SGHRS and CDR2 as YFSETQ. This CDR3 spans 13 amino acids. This clonotype originated in a man aged 25 to 40 in good health and CMV-seronegative. V usage is TRBV5-1 and J usage is TRBJ1-1; D may be TRBD1 (5 bases). The sequenced material came from PBMCs. The CDR3 DNA follows: TGCGCCAGCAGTTACGGGGGAAACACTGAAGCTTTCTTT. Its translation: CASSYGGNTEAFF.